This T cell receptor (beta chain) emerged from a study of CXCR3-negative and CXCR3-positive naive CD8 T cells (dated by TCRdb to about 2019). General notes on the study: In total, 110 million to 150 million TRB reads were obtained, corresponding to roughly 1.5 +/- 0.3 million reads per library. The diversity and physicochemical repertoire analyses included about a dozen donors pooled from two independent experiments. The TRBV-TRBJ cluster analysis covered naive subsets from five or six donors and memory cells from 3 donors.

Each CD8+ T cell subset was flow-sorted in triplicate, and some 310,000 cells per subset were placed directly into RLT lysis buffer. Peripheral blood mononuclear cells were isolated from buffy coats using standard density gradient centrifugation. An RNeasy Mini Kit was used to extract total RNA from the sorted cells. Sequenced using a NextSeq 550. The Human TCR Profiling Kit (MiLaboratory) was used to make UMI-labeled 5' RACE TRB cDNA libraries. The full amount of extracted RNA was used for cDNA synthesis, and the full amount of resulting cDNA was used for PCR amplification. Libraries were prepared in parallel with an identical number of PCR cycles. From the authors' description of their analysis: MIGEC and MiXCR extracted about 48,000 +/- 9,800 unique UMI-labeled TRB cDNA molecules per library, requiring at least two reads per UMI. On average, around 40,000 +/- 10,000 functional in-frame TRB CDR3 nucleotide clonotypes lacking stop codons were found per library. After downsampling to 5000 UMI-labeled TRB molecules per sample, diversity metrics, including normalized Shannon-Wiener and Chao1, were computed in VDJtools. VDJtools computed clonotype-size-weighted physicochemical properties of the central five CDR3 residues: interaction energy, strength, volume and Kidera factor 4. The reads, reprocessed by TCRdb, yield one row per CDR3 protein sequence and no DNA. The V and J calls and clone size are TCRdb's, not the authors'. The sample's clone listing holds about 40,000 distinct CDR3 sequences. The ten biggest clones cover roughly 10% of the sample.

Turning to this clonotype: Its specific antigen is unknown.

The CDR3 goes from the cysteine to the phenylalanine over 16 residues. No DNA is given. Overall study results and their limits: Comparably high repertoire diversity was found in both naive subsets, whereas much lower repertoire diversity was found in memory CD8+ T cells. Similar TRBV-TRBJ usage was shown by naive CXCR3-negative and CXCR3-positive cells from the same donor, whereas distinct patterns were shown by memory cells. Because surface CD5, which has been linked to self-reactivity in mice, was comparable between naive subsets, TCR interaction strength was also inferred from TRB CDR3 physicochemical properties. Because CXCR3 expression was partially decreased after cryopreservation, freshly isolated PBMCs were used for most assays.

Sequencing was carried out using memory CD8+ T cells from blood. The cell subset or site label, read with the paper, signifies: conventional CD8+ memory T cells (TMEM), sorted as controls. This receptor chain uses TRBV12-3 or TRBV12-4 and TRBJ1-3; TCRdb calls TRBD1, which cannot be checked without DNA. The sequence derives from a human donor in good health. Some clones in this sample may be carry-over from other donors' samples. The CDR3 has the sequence CASSQPPGTAGNTIYF.